A single sample is the source of the 4 T cell receptor beta chains below, sequenced in a study of blood T cell repertoires in COVID-19. The data were produced by immunoSEQ multiplex PCR, yet TCRdb's version contains in-frame clones alone and is incomplete. The sample records about 77,000 clones, about 72% being singletons. Sequenced: peripheral blood. These receptor sequences come from an older man with active or convalescent COVID-19.

Only a few counts were recorded for this clone. J is TRBJ1-2 and V is TRBV4-1; 10 bases match TRBD1. The V gene end was trimmed by 4 bases and the J gene end by 6 bases; junction bases not matched to a gene: 14. CDR1 and CDR2 (germline): MGHRA, YSYEKL. CDR3 length: 17 amino acids. The CDR3 region is CASSLQTGGKGLHGYTF. CDR3 in DNA: TGCGCCAGCAGCCTCCAGACAGGGGGCAAGGGTCTGCATGGCTACACCTTC.

V usage is TRBV2 and J usage is TRBJ2-3; D is possibly TRBD1 (5 bases). The germline V gene has CDR1 SNHLY and CDR2 FYNNEI. This CDR3 region has 15 residues. Trimming left V 0 bases short and J 1 base short, with 8 bases between. CDR3 region: CASSEAARGTDTQYF. DNA for the CDR3: TGTGCCAGCAGTGAAGCCGCCAGGGGCACAGATACGCAGTATTTT.

The V gene is TRBV9, the J gene TRBJ2-3, with 11 bases matching TRBD2. There are 15 residues in the CDR3. Germline lookup yields CDR1 SGDLS and CDR2 YYNGEE. Trimming took 4 bases from V and 5 from J; bases not matched to a gene: 6. This chain's CDR3 is CASSFTSGGGDTQYF. The DNA of the CDR3 is TGTGCCAGCAGCTTCACTAGCGGGGGTGGAGATACGCAGTATTTT.

The J gene is TRBJ2-5, the V gene TRBV5-1, with D uncertain. The CDR3 is 11 amino acids. The V end was cut by 4 bases, the J end by 3 bases, with 4 bases between. CDR1 and CDR2 (germline): SGHRS, YFSETQ. CDR3 amino acids: CASSTEETQYF. CDR3 DNA: TGCGCCAGCAGCACAGAAGAGACCCAGTACTTC.